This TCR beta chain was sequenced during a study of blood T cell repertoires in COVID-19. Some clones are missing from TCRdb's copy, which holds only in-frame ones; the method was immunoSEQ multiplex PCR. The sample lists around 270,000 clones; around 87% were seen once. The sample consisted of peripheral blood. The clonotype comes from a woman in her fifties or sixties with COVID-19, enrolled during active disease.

CDR3: CASRPTGVANEKLFF. The CDR3 DNA reads TGCGCCAGCAGGCCGACAGGGGTGGCTAATGAAAAACTGTTTTTT. The V call is TRBV5-1, the J call TRBJ1-4, with TRBD1 identical over 8 bases. The germline V gene encodes CDR1 SGHRS and CDR2 YFSETQ. The CDR3 totals 15 residues. J gave up 3 bases and V 5 bases, and 6 bases lay outside the gene matches.